This entry features one T cell receptor beta chain sequence. Its antigen remains unidentified. CDR3 length: 16 residues. V was shortened by 3 bases and J by 0 bases, with 14 bases between the two germline ends. From germline, CDR1 is SGHAT and CDR2 FQNNGV. This entry comes from a study of cytomegalovirus exposure and HLA in healthy donors. PCR amplification relied on 60 Vbeta primers (plus 13 Jbeta primers). Only in-frame clones appear in the TCRdb table, and some are missing; sequencing was by immunoSEQ multiplex PCR. The sample has more than 150,000 clones, approximately 80% seen once. Study-wide results and caveats: A later analysis linked a missense DCLRE1C variant to TCR beta V- and J-gene trimming. The authors confirmed in vitro that a few CMV-associated chains were specific for CMV antigens. The authors assumed roughly uniform sequencing depth across donors for presence/absence analyses.

The rearrangement joins TRBV11-2 to TRBJ1-1; unclear D gene. The source material was PBMCs. The receptor was isolated from a girl between 5 and 17 years old in good health and CMV-seropositive. The CDR3 region is CASSLVSRMMNTEAFF. The CDR3 nucleotides are TGTGCCAGCAGCTTGGTGTCGCGGATGATGAACACTGAAGCTTTCTTT. Full variable domain (outside the CDR3, taken from reference TRBV11-2 and TRBJ1-1): EAGVAQSPRYKIIEKRQSVAFWCNPISGHATLYWYQQILGQGPKLLIQFQNNGVVDDSQLPKDRFSAERLKGVDSTLKIQPAKLEDSAVYLCASSLVSRMMNTEAFFGQGTRLTVV.